These 8 T cell receptor beta chains were sequenced from one sample in a study of CD8 T cells in ankylosing spondylitis. TCRdb recomputed calls from the 5' RACE reads with MiXCR, one row per CDR3 protein. Counted here are fewer than 500,000 distinct CDR3 sequences, 25% to 30% occurring once; the ten biggest clones make up over 0.8%. General observations from the study: About eight highly homologous variants made up a TCR beta motif that seemed to typify ankylosing spondylitis blood.

Their target antigens are unknown. Sequences were obtained from blood, either unsorted or a sorted T cell fraction (not recorded which). Source of these receptors: a male donor with ankylosing spondylitis.

The chain has TRBV28 and TRBJ2-3; D not resolved. Trimming removed 7 bases from V and 1 base from J, with 15 bases in between. Germline V gene sequence: CDR1 MDHEN, CDR2 SYDVKM. The CDR3 spans 15 residues. The CDR3 here is CASTRPAMGTDTQYF. CDR3 nucleotide sequence: TGTGCCAGCACCCGTCCAGCGATGGGCACAGATACGCAGTATTTT.

The chain uses TRBV20-1 and TRBJ2-3; 7 bases match TRBD1. The germline CDR1 and CDR2 sequences are DFQATT and SNEGSKA (reference sequence). The CDR3 extends over 16 amino acids. The V gene end was trimmed by 4 bases and the J gene end by 0 bases; junction bases not matched to a gene: 10. This CDR3 is CSATRPGQESTDTQYF. DNA of the CDR3: TGCAGTGCTACACGCCCAGGACAGGAAAGCACAGATACGCAGTATTTT.

The chain links TRBV5-1 to TRBJ2-2, with TRBD2 as a possible D gene (6 bases). The length of the CDR3 is 15 residues. The V gene's germline CDR1 is SGHRS and CDR2 YFSETQ. Trimming cost V 7 bases and J 6 bases, with 19 bases left between them. CDR3 nucleotides: TGCGCCAGCGGCCAGGGAGCTGCGGGACCCGGGGAGCTGTTTTTT. This codes for CASGQGAAGPGELFF. Filled out from reference TRBV5-1 and TRBJ2-2, the complete variable domain reads KAGVTQTPRYLIKTRGQQVTLSCSPISGHRSVSWYQQTPGQGLQFLFEYFSETQRNKGNFPGRFSGRQFSNSRSEMNVSTLELGDSALYLCASGQGAAGPGELFFGEGSRLTVL.

The table lists this clonotype with a few counts. The V gene is TRBV7-7, the J gene TRBJ2-1; 7 bases map to TRBD2. With 1 base clipped from V and 5 bases from J, the junction kept 2 bases outside the gene matches. Germline CDR1 is SSHAT and CDR2 is FNYEAQ (reference sequence). The CDR3 covers 14 residues. Here the CDR3 reads CASSLGGTNNEQFF. For the CDR3, the DNA is TGTGCCAGCAGCTTAGGGGGGACTAACAATGAGCAGTTCTTC.

Only a few counts were recorded for this clonotype. This chain joins TRBV20-1 and TRBJ2-7, with D tentatively TRBD2 (5 bases). The V and J ends lost 6 bases and 1 base respectively, with 16 bases between them. From germline, CDR1 is DFQATT and CDR2 SNEGSKA (reference sequence). The CDR3 extends over 14 amino acids. The CDR3 DNA follows: TGCAGTGCGTGGACCCCTAGGAGGTCCTACGAGCAGTACTTC. Encoded protein: CSAWTPRRSYEQYF.

This chain joins TRBV20-1 and TRBJ1-5; D is possibly TRBD1 (5 bases). Trimming left V 5 bases short and J 4 bases short, with 12 bases between. The length of the CDR3 is 13 residues. Germline CDR1 is DFQATT and CDR2 is SNEGSKA (reference sequence). This CDR3 reads CSAVNRGNQPQHF. CDR3 bases: TGCAGTGCTGTGAACCGGGGGAATCAGCCCCAGCATTTT.

The rearrangement uses TRBV30 and TRBJ1-1, with a possible D match to TRBD1 (6 bases). Trimming took off 4 bases at V and 3 bases at J, with 18 bases between the two ends. Germline lookup yields CDR1 GTSNPN and CDR2 SVGIG (reference sequence). CDR3 length: 15 residues. CDR3 in DNA: TGTGCCTGGACCCCGGACAGCTTATTATACACTGAAGCTTTCTTT. Protein sequence: CAWTPDSLLYTEAFF.

Here the CDR3 DNA reads TGTGCCAGCAGCCCCGGGGGCCTCACAGATACGCAGTATTTT. Encoded protein: CASSPGGLTDTQYF. The chain links TRBV7-9 to TRBJ2-3; D is tentatively TRBD1 or TRBD2 (6 bases each). V lost 5 bases to trimming and J lost 2 bases, with 11 bases between them. In germline, CDR1 is SEHNR, CDR2 FQNEAQ (reference sequence). CDR3 length: 14 amino acids.